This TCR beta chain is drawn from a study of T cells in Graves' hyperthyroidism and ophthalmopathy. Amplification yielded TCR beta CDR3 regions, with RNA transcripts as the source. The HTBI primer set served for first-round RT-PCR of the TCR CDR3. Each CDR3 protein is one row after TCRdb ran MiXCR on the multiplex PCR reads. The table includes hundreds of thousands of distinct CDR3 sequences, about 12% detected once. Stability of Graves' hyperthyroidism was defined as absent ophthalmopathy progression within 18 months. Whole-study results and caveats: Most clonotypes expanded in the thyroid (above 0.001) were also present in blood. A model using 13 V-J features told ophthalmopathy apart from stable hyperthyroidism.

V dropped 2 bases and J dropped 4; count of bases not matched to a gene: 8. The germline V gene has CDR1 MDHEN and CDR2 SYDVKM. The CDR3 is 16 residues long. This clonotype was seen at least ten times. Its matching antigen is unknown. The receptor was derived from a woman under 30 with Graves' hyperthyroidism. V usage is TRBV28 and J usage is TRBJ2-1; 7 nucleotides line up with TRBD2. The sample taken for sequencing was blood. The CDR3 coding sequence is TGTGCCAGCAGTTTACGGGGGGTAGCCATTTACAATGAGCAGTTCTTC. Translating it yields CASSLRGVAIYNEQFF.